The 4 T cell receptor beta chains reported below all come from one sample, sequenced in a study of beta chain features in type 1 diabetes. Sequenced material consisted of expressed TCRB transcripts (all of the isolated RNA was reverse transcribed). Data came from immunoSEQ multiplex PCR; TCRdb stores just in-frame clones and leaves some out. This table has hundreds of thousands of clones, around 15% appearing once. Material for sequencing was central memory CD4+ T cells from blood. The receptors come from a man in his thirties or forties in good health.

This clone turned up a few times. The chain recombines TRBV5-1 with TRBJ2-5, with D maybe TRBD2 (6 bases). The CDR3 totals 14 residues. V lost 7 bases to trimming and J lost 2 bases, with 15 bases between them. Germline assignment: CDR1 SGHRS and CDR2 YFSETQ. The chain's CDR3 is CASESEGGQETQYF. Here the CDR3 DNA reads TGCGCCAGCGAATCCGAAGGAGGGCAAGAGACCCAGTACTTC. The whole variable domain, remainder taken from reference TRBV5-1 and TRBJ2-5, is KAGVTQTPRYLIKTRGQQVTLSCSPISGHRSVSWYQQTPGQGLQFLFEYFSETQRNKGNFPGRFSGRQFSNSRSEMNVSTLELGDSALYLCASESEGGQETQYFGPGTRLLVL.

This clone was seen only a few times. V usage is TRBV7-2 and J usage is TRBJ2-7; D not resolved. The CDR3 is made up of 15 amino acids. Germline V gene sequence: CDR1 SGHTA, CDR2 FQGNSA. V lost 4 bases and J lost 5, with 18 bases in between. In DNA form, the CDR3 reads TGTGCCAGCAGCTCTTTGGTTCAGGTTGCCCACGAGCAGTACTTC. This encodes CASSSLVQVAHEQYF.

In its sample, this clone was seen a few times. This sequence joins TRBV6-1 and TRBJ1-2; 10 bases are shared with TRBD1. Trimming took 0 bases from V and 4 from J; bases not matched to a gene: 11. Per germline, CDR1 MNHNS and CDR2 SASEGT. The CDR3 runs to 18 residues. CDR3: CASSEARLDRGLFYGYTF. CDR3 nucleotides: TGTGCCAGCAGTGAAGCGCGTTTGGACAGGGGGTTATTCTATGGCTACACCTTC.

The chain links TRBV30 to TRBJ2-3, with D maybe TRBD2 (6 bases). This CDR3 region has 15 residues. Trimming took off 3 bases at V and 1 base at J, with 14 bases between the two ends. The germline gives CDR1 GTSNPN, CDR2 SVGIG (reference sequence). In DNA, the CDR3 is TGTGCCTGGAGAATTCGGGCTAGCGGCACAGATACGCAGTATTTT. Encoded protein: CAWRIRASGTDTQYF.